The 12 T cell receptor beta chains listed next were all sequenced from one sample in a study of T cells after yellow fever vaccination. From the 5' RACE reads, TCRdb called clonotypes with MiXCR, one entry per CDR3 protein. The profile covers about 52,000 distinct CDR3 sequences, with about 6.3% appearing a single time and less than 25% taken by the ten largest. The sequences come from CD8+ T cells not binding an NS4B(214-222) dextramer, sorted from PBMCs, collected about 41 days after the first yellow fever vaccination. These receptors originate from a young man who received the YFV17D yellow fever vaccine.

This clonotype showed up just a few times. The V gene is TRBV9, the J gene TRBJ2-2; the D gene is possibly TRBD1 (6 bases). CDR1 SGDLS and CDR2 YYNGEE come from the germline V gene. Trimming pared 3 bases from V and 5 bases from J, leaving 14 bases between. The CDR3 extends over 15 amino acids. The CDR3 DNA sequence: TGTGCCAGCAGCGAGGGACACCTGAGGACCGGGGAGCTGTTTTTT. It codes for CASSEGHLRTGELFF. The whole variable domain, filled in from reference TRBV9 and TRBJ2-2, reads DSGVTQTPKHLITATGQRVTLRCSPRSGDLSVYWYQQSLDQGLQFLIQYYNGEERAKGNILERFSAQQFPDLHSELNLSSLELGDSALYFCASSEGHLRTGELFFGEGSRLTVL.

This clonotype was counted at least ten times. CDR3 amino acids: CATSDLQGRGNEQFF. CDR3 DNA sequence: TGTGCCACCAGTGATTTGCAGGGAAGAGGGAATGAGCAGTTCTTC. The J gene is TRBJ2-1, the V gene TRBV24-1; D may be TRBD1 or TRBD2 (5 bases each). The CDR3 has 15 amino acids. The V and J ends lost 0 bases and 7 bases respectively, with 12 bases between them. Germline V gene data show CDR1 as KGHDR and CDR2 as SFDVKD.

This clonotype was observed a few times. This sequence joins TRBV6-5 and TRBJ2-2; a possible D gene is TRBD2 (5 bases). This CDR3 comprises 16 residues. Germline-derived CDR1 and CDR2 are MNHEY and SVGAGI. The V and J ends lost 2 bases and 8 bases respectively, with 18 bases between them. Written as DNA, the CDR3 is TGTGCCAGCAGTTACACCGGGAATACAGTTGGAGGGGAGCTGTTTTTT. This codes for CASSYTGNTVGGELFF.

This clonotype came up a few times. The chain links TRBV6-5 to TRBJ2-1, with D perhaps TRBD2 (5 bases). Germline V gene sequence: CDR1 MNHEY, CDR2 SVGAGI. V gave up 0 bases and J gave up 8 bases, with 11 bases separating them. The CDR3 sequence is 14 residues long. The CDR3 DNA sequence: TGTGCCAGCAGTTACTCGAACGGGGTGGATGAGCAGTTCTTC. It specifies CASSYSNGVDEQFF.

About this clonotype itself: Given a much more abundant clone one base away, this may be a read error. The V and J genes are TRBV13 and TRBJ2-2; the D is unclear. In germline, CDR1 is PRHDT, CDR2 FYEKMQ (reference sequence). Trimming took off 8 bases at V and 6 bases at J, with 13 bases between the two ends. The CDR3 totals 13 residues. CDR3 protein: CASRPPSAGELFF. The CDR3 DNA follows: TGTGCCAGCCGCCCCCCCTCTGCCGGGGAGCTGTTTTTT.

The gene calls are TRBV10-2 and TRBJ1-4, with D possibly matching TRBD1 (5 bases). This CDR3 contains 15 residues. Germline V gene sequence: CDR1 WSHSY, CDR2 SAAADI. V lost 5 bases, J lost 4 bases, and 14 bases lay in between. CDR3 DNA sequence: TGCGCCAGCAGTCCCGGTCAGGGCCTTAATGAAAAACTGTTTTTT. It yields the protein CASSPGQGLNEKLFF.

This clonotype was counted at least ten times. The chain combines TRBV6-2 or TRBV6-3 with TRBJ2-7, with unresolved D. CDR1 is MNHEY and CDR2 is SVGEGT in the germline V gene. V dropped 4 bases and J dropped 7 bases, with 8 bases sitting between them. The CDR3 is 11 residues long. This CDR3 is CASSSNQEQYF. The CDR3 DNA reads TGTGCCAGCAGTTCCAACCAGGAGCAGTACTTC.

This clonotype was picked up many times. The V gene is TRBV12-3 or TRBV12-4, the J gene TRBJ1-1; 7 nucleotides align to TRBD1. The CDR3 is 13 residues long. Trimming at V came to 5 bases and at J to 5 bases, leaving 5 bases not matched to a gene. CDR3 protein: CASSTGEGTEAFF. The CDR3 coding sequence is TGTGCCAGCAGTACAGGGGAGGGAACTGAAGCTTTCTTT.

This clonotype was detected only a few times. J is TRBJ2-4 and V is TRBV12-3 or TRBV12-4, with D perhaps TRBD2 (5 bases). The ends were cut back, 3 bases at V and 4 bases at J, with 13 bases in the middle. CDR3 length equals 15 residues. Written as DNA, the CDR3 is TGTGCCAGCAGTTTGAGTCTAGCCTCGAAAAACATTCAGTACTTC. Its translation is CASSLSLASKNIQYF.

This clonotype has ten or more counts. CDR3 bases: TGCAGTGCTAGATTAGGCGGGGCCTACGAGCAGTACTTC. Translation: CSARLGGAYEQYF. The J gene is TRBJ2-7, the V gene TRBV20-1; TRBD2 might be the D (6 bases). Trimming shortened V by 2 bases and J by 2 bases, and 10 bases separated the two germline ends. Germline lookup yields CDR1 DFQATT and CDR2 SNEGSKA (reference sequence). The CDR3 totals 13 residues.

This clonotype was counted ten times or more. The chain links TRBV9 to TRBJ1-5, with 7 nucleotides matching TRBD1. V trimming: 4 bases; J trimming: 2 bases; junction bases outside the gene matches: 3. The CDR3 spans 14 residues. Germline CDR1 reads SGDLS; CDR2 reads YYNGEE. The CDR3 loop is CASSLTGGNQPQHF. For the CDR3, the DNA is TGTGCCAGCAGCCTTACAGGGGGCAATCAGCCCCAGCATTTT.

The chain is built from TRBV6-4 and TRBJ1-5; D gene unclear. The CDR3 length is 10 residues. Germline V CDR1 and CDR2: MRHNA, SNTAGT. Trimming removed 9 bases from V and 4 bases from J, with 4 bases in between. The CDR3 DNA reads TGTGCCAGAAAAAATCAGCCCCAGCATTTT. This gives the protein CARKNQPQHF.